The entry below gives a single TCR beta chain sequence along with its context. The antigen is undetermined. It was with 60 Vbeta and 13 Jbeta primers that the PCR ran. Clones were sequenced by immunoSEQ multiplex PCR, and TCRdb holds only the in-frame ones, with some missing. The table has under 200,000 clones, less than 90% seen once. The record originates from a study of cytomegalovirus exposure and HLA in healthy donors. The overall study: An earlier analysis found some 100 million unique TCR beta sequences from about 190 million T cells. Study-level points and caveats: Rarity held for most TCR sequences, but there were some public TCRs that occurred in many donors. Later analysis associated a missense DCLRE1C variant with TCR beta V- and J-gene trimming. A cluster of highly shared sequence variants was likely a sequencing artifact.

Germline CDR1 is LNHNV and CDR2 is YYDKDF (reference sequence). Germline trimming cut 0 bases from V and 5 bases from J; bases unmatched to any gene: 7. This CDR3 contains 16 residues. The chain carries TRBV15 and TRBJ1-5, with 7 positions matching TRBD1. This sequence was found in a man between 18 and 29 years old in good health and CMV-seronegative. Sequencing was carried out using PBMCs. For the CDR3, the DNA is TGTGCCACCAGCAGAGATCCACCACAGGGGCATCAGCCCCAGCATTTT. Translating it yields CATSRDPPQGHQPQHF.